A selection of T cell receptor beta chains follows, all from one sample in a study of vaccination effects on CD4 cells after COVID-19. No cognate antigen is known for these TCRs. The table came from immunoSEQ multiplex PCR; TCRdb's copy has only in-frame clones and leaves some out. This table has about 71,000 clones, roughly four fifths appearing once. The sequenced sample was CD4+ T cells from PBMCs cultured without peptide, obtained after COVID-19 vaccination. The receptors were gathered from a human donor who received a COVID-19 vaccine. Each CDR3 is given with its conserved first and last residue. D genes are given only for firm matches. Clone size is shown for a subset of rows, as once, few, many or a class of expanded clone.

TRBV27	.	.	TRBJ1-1	CASRLGQSVAEAFF
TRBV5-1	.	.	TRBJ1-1	CASSLDRNTEAFF
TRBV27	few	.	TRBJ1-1	CASSFWGGTEAFF
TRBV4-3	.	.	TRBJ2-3	CASSQATPIQGSTDTQYF
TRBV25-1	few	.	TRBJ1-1	CASSESGTLNTEAFF
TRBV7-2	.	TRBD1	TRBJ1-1	CASSRTGVLMAFF
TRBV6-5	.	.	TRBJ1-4	CACHTGKTNEKLFF
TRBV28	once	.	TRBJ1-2	CASSFLTGTHGYTF
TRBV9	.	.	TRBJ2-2	CASSVTGMNTGELFF
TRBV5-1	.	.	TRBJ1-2	CASSFGRGGGYGYTF
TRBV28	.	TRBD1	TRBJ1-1	CASRPTGNLNTEAFF
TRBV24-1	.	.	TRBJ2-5	CATSDTTEETQYF
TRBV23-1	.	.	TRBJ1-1	CASTRDIDSNTEAFF
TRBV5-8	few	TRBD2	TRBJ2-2	CASSYGQLAGGQNTGELFF
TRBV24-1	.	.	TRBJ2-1	CATSEWGPSSYNEQFF
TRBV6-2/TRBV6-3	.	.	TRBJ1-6	CASSFRNSPLHF
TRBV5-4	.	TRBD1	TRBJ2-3	CASSSDRGETDTQYF
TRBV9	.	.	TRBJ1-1	CASSVDEGSAFF
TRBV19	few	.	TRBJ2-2	CASSPQGWAGELFF
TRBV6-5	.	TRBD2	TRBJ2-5	CATLRAGDQETQYF
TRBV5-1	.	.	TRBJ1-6	CASSLRSSYNSPLHF
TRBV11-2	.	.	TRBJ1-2	CASSLFPGLINYGYTF
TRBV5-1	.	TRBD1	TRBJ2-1	CASSLGGGRAYNEQFF
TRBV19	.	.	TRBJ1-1	CASTPVGYRANTEAFF
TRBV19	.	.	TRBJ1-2	CASSIDLGSRAGNGYTF
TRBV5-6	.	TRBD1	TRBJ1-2	CASSLGDSSYGYTF
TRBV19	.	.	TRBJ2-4	CASSTPRDKNIQYF
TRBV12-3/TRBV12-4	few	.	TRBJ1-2	CASRKGAGYGYTF
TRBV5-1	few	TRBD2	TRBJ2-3	CASRPGRDRSRLDTQYF
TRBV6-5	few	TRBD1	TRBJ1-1	CASSSPTGTEAFF
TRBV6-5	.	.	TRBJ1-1	CASSYTRTNTEAFF
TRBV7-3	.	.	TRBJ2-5	CASSLQGSNGAETQYF
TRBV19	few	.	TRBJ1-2	CASSNIFGPLTSYGYTF
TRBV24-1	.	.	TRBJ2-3	CATSGSTRTDTQYF
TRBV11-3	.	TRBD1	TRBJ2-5	CASSFTGVETQYF
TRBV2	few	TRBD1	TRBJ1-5	CASNRGQGYSNQPQHF
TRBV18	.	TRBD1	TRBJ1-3	CASSPGTGVLSGNTIYF
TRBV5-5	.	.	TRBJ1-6	CASTVRTDYNSPLHF
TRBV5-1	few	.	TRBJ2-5	CASSLEETQYF
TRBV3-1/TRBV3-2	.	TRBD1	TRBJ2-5	CASSQRDRGRETQYF
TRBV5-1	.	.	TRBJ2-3	CASSLSVSTDTQYF
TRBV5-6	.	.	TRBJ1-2	CASRLKGGGLYGYTF
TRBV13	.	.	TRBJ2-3	CASSLRAGAYTDTQYF
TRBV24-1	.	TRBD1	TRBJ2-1	CATSDLGTGAYNEQFF
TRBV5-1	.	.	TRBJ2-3	CASSLVAGSTDTQYF
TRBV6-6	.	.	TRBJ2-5	CASSYFEEETQYF
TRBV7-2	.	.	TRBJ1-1	CASSLIGTNTEAFF
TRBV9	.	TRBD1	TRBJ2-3	CASSATLTGGTDTQYF
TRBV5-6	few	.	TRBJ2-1	CASSLEGWDEQFF
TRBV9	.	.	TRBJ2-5	CASSVGGVRETQYF
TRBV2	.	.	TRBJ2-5	CASSVGGIQETQYF
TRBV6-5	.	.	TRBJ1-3	CASSYSGRSGNTIYF
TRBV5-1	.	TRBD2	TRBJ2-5	CASSGRPGGLETQYF
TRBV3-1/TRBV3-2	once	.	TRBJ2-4	CASSQDEGGRNIQYF
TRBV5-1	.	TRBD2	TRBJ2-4	CASSPRETALSGGDIQYF